The T cell receptor beta chain described here comes from a study of cytomegalovirus exposure and HLA in healthy donors. PCR amplification relied on 60 Vbeta primers (plus 13 Jbeta primers). Assay: immunoSEQ multiplex PCR; the TCRdb copy retains only in-frame clones and omits some. The sample lists about 130,000 clones, just under 90% seen once, with under 6.5% in the top ten. CDR3 size: 15 residues. Per germline, CDR1 MNHEY and CDR2 SVGAGI. Trimming removed 4 bases from V and 2 bases from J; junction bases left unmatched: 5. A few counts support this clone. Antigen: not known. General observations from the study: Rarity characterized most TCR sequences, yet some public TCRs appeared in many donors. In a later analysis, a missense DCLRE1C variant was linked to TCR beta V- and J-gene trimming.

Sequencing was done on a sample of PBMCs. This chain uses TRBV6-5 with TRBJ1-3; 7 bases map to TRBD1. The TCR was taken from a woman younger than 45 in good health and CMV-seronegative. The CDR3, as DNA: TGTGCCAGCAGTTCCGGGACAGTAACTGGAAACACCATATATTTT. Translated: CASSSGTVTGNTIYF.